A single sample gave rise to the 9 T cell receptor beta chains below, sequenced in a study of regulatory T cells in long-lasting Graves disease. Relying on iRepertoire HTBI primers and Arm-PCR of CDR3 regions, the team built TCR beta libraries. TCRdb independently ran MiXCR on the multiplex PCR reads; one entry per CDR3 protein. Of approximately 250,000 distinct CDR3 sequences in the sample, 15% to 20% were seen once. Time point here: newly diagnosed GD, antithyroid drugs for less than 3 months. RNA isolated from PBMCs was used to make the TCR library. The material was peripheral blood mononuclear cells (PBMCs), obtained at new diagnosis, from a patient treated with antithyroid drugs. These receptors were collected from a female donor with Graves disease.

This clonotype was counted many times. The chain uses TRBV20-1 and TRBJ2-7; 10 bases are a match to TRBD2. In germline, CDR1 is DFQATT, CDR2 SNEGSKA (reference sequence). Trimming at V came to 3 bases and at J to 4 bases, leaving 3 bases not matched to a gene. The CDR3 covers 13 residues. The CDR3 DNA reads as TGCAGTGCTAGCGGTAGCGGGAGGTACGAGCAGTACTTC. Translation gives CSASGSGRYEQYF.

The chain couples TRBV19 to TRBJ1-6; TRBD1 matches 8 bases. CDR3 length equals 15 residues. J was trimmed by 8 bases and V by 6 bases; bases with no gene match: 9. Germline assignment: CDR1 LNHDA and CDR2 SQIVND (reference sequence). The CDR3 nucleotides are TGTGCCAGTAGGGCCGGACAGGGCCGATATTCACCCCTCCACTTT. This codes for CASRAGQGRYSPLHF.

V is TRBV7-3 and J is TRBJ2-1; TRBD2 matches 13 bases. The trim removed 5 bases at V and 10 bases at J, leaving 11 bases unmatched. The CDR3 runs to 16 residues. Germline CDR1 SGHTA, CDR2 FQGTGA. CDR3 sequence (DNA): TGTGCCAGCAGCGCGCGGACTAGCGGGAGAATAAACGAGCAGTTCTTC. Its protein is CASSARTSGRINEQFF.

Ten or more counts support this clonotype. CDR3 coding DNA: TGTGCCAGCAGCTTAGTGGGGGAAGTTACGCAGTATTTT. Its translation is CASSLVGEVTQYF. The chain employs TRBV7-9 and TRBJ2-3, with D perhaps TRBD1 or TRBD2 (5 bases each). Germline CDR1 and CDR2: SEHNR and FQNEAQ (reference sequence). V lost 1 base, J lost 8 bases, and 10 bases lay in between. The CDR3 sequence is 13 residues long. The whole variable domain, filled in from reference TRBV7-9 and TRBJ2-3, reads DTGVSQNPRHKITKRGQNVTFRCDPISEHNRLYWYRQTLGQGPEFLTYFQNEAQLEKSRLLSDRFSAERPKGSFSTLEIQRTEQGDSAMYLCASSLVGEVTQYFGPGTRLTVL.

The CDR3 region has the DNA TGTGCCAGCAGTTTAGATGAGCGGAGCCCCTCCTACAATGAGCAGTTCTTC. As protein: CASSLDERSPSYNEQFF. The chain combines TRBV12-3 or TRBV12-4 with TRBJ2-1; weak D call: TRBD2 (5 bases). The ends were cut back, 1 base at V and 0 bases at J, with 13 bases in the middle. CDR3 length: 17 amino acids.

J is TRBJ2-1 and V is TRBV7-9, with a possible D match to TRBD2 (7 bases). Germline loops: CDR1 SEHNR, CDR2 FQNEAQ (reference sequence). V was shortened by 3 bases and J by 6 bases, with 15 bases between the two germline ends. CDR3 length equals 15 residues. The CDR3 coding sequence is TGTGCCAGCAGCTTTGGGGGGGCCTACTTCAATGAGCAGTTCTTC. Protein: CASSFGGAYFNEQFF.

This clonotype was recorded at least ten times. The CDR3 reads CSATGTGGGYEQYF. The CDR3 DNA follows: TGCAGTGCGACCGGGACAGGGGGAGGCTACGAGCAGTACTTC. The chain is built from TRBV20-1 and TRBJ2-7; 11 bases fit TRBD1. The germline CDR1 and CDR2 sequences are DFQATT and SNEGSKA (reference sequence). V lost 6 bases and J lost 3; bases outside the gene matches: 7. This CDR3 has 14 amino acids.

This clonotype came up many times. The CDR3 spells CASSSLCGEQYF. For the CDR3, the DNA is TGTGCCAGCAGCTCCCTCTGCGGCGAGCAGTACTTC. The rearrangement joins TRBV7-4 to TRBJ2-7, with D hard to call. This CDR3 contains 12 residues. Germline V lookup: CDR1 SGHVT, CDR2 SQSDAQ. The V end was cut by 4 bases, the J end by 6 bases, with 10 bases between.

This clonotype was counted many times. The rearrangement uses TRBV19 and TRBJ1-6; D gene uncertain. The V and J ends lost 5 bases and 8 bases respectively, with 10 bases between them. There are 13 residues in the CDR3. Germline CDR1 reads LNHDA; CDR2 reads SQIVND (reference sequence). The DNA of the CDR3 is TGTGCCAGTAGTCCGGGAACGGATTCACCCCTCCACTTT. This translates into CASSPGTDSPLHF.